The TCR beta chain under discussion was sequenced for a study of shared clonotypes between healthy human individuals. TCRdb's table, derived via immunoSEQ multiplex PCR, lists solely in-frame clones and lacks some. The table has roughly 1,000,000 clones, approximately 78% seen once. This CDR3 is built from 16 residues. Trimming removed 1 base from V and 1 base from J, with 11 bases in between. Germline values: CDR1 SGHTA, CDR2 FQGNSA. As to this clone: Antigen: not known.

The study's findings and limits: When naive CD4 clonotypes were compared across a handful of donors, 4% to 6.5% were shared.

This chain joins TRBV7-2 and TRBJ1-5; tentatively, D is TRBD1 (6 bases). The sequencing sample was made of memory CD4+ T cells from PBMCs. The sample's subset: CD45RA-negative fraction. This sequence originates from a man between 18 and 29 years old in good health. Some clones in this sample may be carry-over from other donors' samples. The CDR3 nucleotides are TGTGCCAGCAGCTTAGTGCCAGGACAGAGCAATCAGCCCCAGCATTTT. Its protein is CASSLVPGQSNQPQHF.